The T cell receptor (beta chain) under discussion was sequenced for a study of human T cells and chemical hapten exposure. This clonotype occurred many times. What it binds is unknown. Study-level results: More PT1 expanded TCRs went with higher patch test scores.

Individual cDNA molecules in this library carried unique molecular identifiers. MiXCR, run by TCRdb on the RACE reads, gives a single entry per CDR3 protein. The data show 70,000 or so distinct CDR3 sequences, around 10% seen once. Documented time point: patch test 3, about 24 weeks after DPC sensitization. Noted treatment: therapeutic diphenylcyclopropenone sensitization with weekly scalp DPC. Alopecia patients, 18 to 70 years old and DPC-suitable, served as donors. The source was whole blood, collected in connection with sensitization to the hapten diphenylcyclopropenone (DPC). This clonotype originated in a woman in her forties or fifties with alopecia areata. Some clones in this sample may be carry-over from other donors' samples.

The CDR3 DNA follows: TGCAGTGCCACAACGAGAAGCGAGCAGTACTTC. This translates into CSATTRSEQYF. The chain recombines TRBV20-1 with TRBJ2-7; D is uncertain. Germline V gene sequence: CDR1 DFQATT, CDR2 SNEGSKA (reference sequence). The CDR3 is 11 amino acids. Trimming removed 6 bases at V and 6 bases at J, with 12 bases between.